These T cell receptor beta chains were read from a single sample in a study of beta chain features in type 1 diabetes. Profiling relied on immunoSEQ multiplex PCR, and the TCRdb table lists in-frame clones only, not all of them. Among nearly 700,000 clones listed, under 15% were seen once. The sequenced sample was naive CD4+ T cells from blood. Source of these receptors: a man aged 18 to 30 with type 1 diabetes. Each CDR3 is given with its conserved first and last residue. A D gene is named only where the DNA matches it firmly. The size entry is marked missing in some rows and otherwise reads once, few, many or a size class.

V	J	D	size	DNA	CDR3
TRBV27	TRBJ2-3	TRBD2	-	TGTGCCAGCAGTTTAAGCCCTCCTAGCGGGGGGGCCAGTCGGGCAGATACGCAGTATTTT	CASSLSPPSGGASRADTQYF
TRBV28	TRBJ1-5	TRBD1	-	TGTGCCAGCAGTTCTCCCGGGACAGGGGGCTGGAATCAGCCCCAGCATTTT	CASSSPGTGGWNQPQHF
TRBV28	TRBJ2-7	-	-	TGTGCCACGAGCGGACCCTCAACCTACGAGCAGTACTTC	CATSGPSTYEQYF
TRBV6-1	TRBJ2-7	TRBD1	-	TGTGCCAGCAGTGTAGACAGGGCCTCCTACGAGCAGTACTTC	CASSVDRASYEQYF
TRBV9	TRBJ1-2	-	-	TGTGCCAGCAGCTTGACGAACAGCTATGGCTACACCTTC	CASSLTNSYGYTF
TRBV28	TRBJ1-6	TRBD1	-	TGTGCCAGCAGCCTGGGGACAGGGGAATCACCCCTCCACTTT	CASSLGTGESPLHF
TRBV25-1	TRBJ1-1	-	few	TGTGCCACCGCAGAGAACACTGAAGCTTTCTTT	CATAENTEAFF
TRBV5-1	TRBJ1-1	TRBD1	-	TGCGCCAGCAGAACAGGACAGGGTTTAGGGACTGAAGCTTTCTTT	CASRTGQGLGTEAFF
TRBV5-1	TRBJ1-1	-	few	TGCGCCAGCAGCCCCGGACAGTATGGAGCTTTCTTT	CASSPGQYGAFF
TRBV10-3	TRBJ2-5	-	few	TGTGCCATCAGTGCTAGCGAGCGAGAGACCCAGTACTTC	CAISASERETQYF
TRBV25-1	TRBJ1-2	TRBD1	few	TGTGCCAGCAGTTACTCCGGGACAGCTCACTATGGCTACACCTTC	CASSYSGTAHYGYTF
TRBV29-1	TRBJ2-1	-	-	TGCAGCGTTGTTTCGCAGAGCTCCTACAATGAGCAGTTCTTC	CSVVSQSSYNEQFF
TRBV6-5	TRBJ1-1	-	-	TGTGCCAGTAGGGGCACCGGGGTCACTGAAGCTTTCTTT	CASRGTGVTEAFF
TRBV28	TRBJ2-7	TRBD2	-	TGTGCCACCCGTCTCGGGGGGACCTACGAGCAGTACTTC	CATRLGGTYEQYF
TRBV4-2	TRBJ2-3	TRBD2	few	TGTGCCAGCAGCCAACTAGCGGGGGGCACAGATACGCAGTATTTT	CASSQLAGGTDTQYF
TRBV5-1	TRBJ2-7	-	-	TGCGCCAGCAGCTTGGCGTGGATTAGCTCCTACGAGCAGTACTTC	CASSLAWISSYEQYF